A single sample gave rise to the 23 T cell receptor beta chains below, sequenced in a study of cytomegalovirus exposure and HLA in healthy donors. Both 60 Vbeta primers and 13 Jbeta primers went into the PCR. Clones were sequenced by immunoSEQ multiplex PCR, and TCRdb holds only the in-frame ones, with some missing. The sample lists approximately 82,000 clones, approximately 60% occurring once. The sample comprised PBMCs. These TCRs come from a woman aged 25 to 39 in good health and CMV-seropositive.

The chain joins TRBV7-9 to TRBJ1-2, with TRBD1 matching over 8 bases. Germline V gene sequence: CDR1 SEHNR, CDR2 FQNEAQ (reference sequence). CDR3 size: 13 residues. The V segment lost 1 base and the J segment 7 bases; nucleotides outside the gene matches: 2. The CDR3 sequence: CASSLEGQAGYTF. CDR3 sequence (DNA): TGTGCCAGCAGCTTAGAGGGACAGGCTGGCTACACCTTC.

The J gene is TRBJ2-7, the V gene TRBV19; 9 bases are shared with TRBD1. J gave up 2 bases and V 3 bases, and 5 bases lay outside the gene matches. The CDR3 spans 15 residues. CDR1 LNHDA and CDR2 SQIVND come from the germline V gene (reference sequence). DNA for the CDR3: TGTGCCAGTAGTATCGGGACAGGGTCAACCTACGAGCAGTACTTC. Protein: CASSIGTGSTYEQYF. Combining the CDR3 with reference TRBV19 and TRBJ2-7 gives the whole variable domain DGGITQSPKYLFRKEGQNVTLSCEQNLNHDAMYWYRQDPGQGLRLIYYSQIVNDFQKGDIAEGYSVSREKKESFPLTVTSAQKNPTAFYLCASSIGTGSTYEQYFGPGTRLTVT.

This chain links TRBV29-1 with TRBJ1-2, with a possible D match to TRBD1 (5 bases). The CDR3 spans 12 residues. Trimming left V 7 bases short and J 1 base short, with 10 bases between. Germline values: CDR1 SQVTM, CDR2 ANQGSEA. As DNA, the CDR3 is TGCAGCGCACTCGACAGTAACTATGGCTACACCTTC. Amino acid sequence: CSALDSNYGYTF. Full variable domain (missing parts from reference TRBV29-1 and TRBJ1-2): SAVISQKPSRDICQRGTSLTIQCQVDSQVTMMFWYRQQPGQSLTLIATANQGSEATYESGFVIDKFPISRPNLTFSTLTVSNMSPEDSSIYLCSALDSNYGYTFGSGTRLTVV.

This clone was counted at least ten times. The rearrangement uses TRBV19 and TRBJ2-5; 9 bases are a match to TRBD1. Germline CDR1 and CDR2: LNHDA and SQIVND (reference sequence). V was clipped by 8 bases and J by 6 bases; unmatched bases: 4. CDR3 length: 12 residues. CDR3 nucleotide sequence: TGTGCCAGTGGGGGACAGGGACAGACCCAGTACTTC. Its translation: CASGGQGQTQYF. Variable domain in full (rest from reference TRBV19 and TRBJ2-5): DGGITQSPKYLFRKEGQNVTLSCEQNLNHDAMYWYRQDPGQGLRLIYYSQIVNDFQKGDIAEGYSVSREKKESFPLTVTSAQKNPTAFYLCASGGQGQTQYFGPGTRLLVL.

The chain employs TRBV30 and TRBJ1-6; D is unresolved. This CDR3 region has 14 residues. Trimming shortened V by 0 bases and J by 6 bases, and 9 bases separated the two germline ends. Germline V CDR1 and CDR2: GTSNPN, SVGIG (reference sequence). The CDR3 here is CAWSVIVANSPLHF. As DNA, the CDR3 is TGTGCCTGGAGTGTCATAGTAGCTAATTCACCCCTCCACTTT.

J is TRBJ1-1 and V is TRBV5-1; 9 nucleotides agree with TRBD1. The V segment lost 0 bases and the J segment 0 bases; nucleotides outside the gene matches: 12. The CDR3 extends over 19 amino acids. CDR1 and CDR2 (germline): SGHRS, YFSETQ. As DNA, the CDR3 is TGCGCCAGCAGCTTGGCGGGATCGACAGGGGGGAAGGTGAACACTGAAGCTTTCTTT. Translated: CASSLAGSTGGKVNTEAFF.

The rearrangement joins TRBV21-1 to TRBJ2-7; TRBD2, the table's D call, lacks a check against the DNA. TRBV21-1 is shown as a pseudogene. This CDR3 spans 12 amino acids. DNA of the CDR3: TGTGCCAGCAGCAAAGCGGGGGGCGAGCAGTACTTC. Translation: CASSKAGGEQYF.

This clone was recorded a few times. The chain is built from TRBV5-1 and TRBJ2-7, with D hard to call. V was trimmed by 0 bases and J by 4 bases, leaving 8 bases between them. Germline V CDR1 and CDR2: SGHRS, YFSETQ. The CDR3 length is 13 residues. The CDR3 loop reads CASSLAGIYEQYF. Here the CDR3 DNA reads TGCGCCAGCAGCTTGGCAGGTATTTACGAGCAGTACTTC.

The J gene is TRBJ1-2, the V gene TRBV29-1; weak D call: TRBD1 (5 bases). This CDR3 has 12 residues. Trimming removed 7 bases at V and 7 bases at J, with 16 bases between. Germline lookup yields CDR1 SQVTM and CDR2 ANQGSEA. The CDR3 spells CSASYGASGYTF. In nucleotides, the CDR3 is TGCAGCGCATCTTATGGGGCGAGTGGCTACACCTTC.

The chain recombines TRBV9 with TRBJ2-4, with TRBD1 matching 8 bases. Germline lookup yields CDR1 SGDLS and CDR2 YYNGEE. The trim removed 3 bases at V and 15 bases at J, leaving 5 bases unmatched. This CDR3 is built from 11 residues. The CDR3 bases are TGTGCCAGCAGCGACCCGGGACAGGTGTACTTC. This gives the protein CASSDPGQVYF.

The chain joins TRBV7-2 to TRBJ1-2, with TRBD1 as a possible D gene (5 bases). The CDR3 is made up of 17 amino acids. The V end was cut by 1 base, the J end by 3 bases, with 18 bases between. The germline V gene encodes CDR1 SGHTA and CDR2 FQGNSA. CDR3 amino acids: CASSLGPGLHGDYGYTF. The DNA of the CDR3 is TGTGCCAGCAGCTTAGGGCCGGGACTTCACGGGGACTATGGCTACACCTTC.

This chain uses TRBV19 with TRBJ2-1, with 7 bases identical to TRBD2. The CDR3 sequence is 15 residues long. Germline assignment: CDR1 LNHDA and CDR2 SQIVND (reference sequence). The V segment lost 3 bases and the J segment 6 bases; nucleotides outside the gene matches: 8. CDR3 DNA: TGTGCCAGTAGTATCGGTAGCGGGCCCGTCAATGAGCAGTTCTTC. This sequence encodes CASSIGSGPVNEQFF.

V gene TRBV5-6 combines with J gene TRBJ2-3, with D maybe TRBD2 (5 bases). V lost 4 bases and J 4 bases, leaving 13 bases between the germline ends. In germline, CDR1 is SGHDT, CDR2 YYEEEE. CDR3 size: 14 residues. CDR3 region: CASSPASRADTQYF. The CDR3 coding sequence is TGTGCCAGCAGCCCGGCTAGCCGGGCAGATACGCAGTATTTT.

This clone came up a few times. The chain combines TRBV4-1 with TRBJ2-5, with TRBD2 identical over 11 bases. The CDR3 consists of 17 residues. Germline V gene data show CDR1 as MGHRA and CDR2 as YSYEKL. The ends lost 1 base at V and 2 bases at J; junction bases unmatched: 6. CDR3 nucleotide sequence: TGCGCCAGCAGCCAAGTTGTGACTAGCGGGGCTCAAGAGACCCAGTACTTC. Its protein is CASSQVVTSGAQETQYF.

The J gene is TRBJ2-3, the V gene TRBV7-3, with D perhaps TRBD1 (7 bases). Germline V gene lookup returns CDR1 SGHTA and CDR2 FQGTGA. V dropped 5 bases and J dropped 1 base, with 16 bases sitting between them. The length of the CDR3 is 16 residues. CDR3 bases: TGTGCCAGCAGCCCGCAGGGGGGAGCGGGCACAGATACGCAGTATTTT. It yields the protein CASSPQGGAGTDTQYF.

The rearrangement joins TRBV5-1 to TRBJ2-1; TRBD2 agrees at 7 bases. Trimming took 3 bases from V and 0 from J; bases not matched to a gene: 12. This CDR3 is 18 amino acids long. Germline CDR1 is SGHRS and CDR2 is YFSETQ. CDR3 bases: TGCGCCAGCAGCTCCCGACGGGGGGTAGGGAGCTCCTACAATGAGCAGTTCTTC. Protein sequence: CASSSRRGVGSSYNEQFF. The full variable domain, rest sourced from reference TRBV5-1 and TRBJ2-1, is KAGVTQTPRYLIKTRGQQVTLSCSPISGHRSVSWYQQTPGQGLQFLFEYFSETQRNKGNFPGRFSGRQFSNSRSEMNVSTLELGDSALYLCASSSRRGVGSSYNEQFFGPGTRLTVL.

The gene calls are TRBV4-2 and TRBJ2-1; D may be TRBD1 (6 bases). The CDR3 covers 15 residues. V lost 1 base and J lost 6, with 13 bases in between. CDR1 LGHNA and CDR2 YNFKEQ come from the germline V gene. The CDR3 DNA reads TGTGCCAGCAGCCAAGGGGGGCGAGAAGTCAATGAGCAGTTCTTC. This translates into CASSQGGREVNEQFF.

The chain uses TRBV10-3 and TRBJ1-1; 7 bases map to TRBD1. Per the germline V gene, CDR1 is ENHRY and CDR2 is SYGVKD. V dropped 2 bases and J dropped 0; count of bases not matched to a gene: 3. CDR3 size: 15 residues. The CDR3 is CAISEGTAVNTEAFF. In DNA, the CDR3 is TGTGCCATCAGTGAGGGGACAGCTGTGAACACTGAAGCTTTCTTT.

The chain is built from TRBV7-2 and TRBJ1-1; no clear D gene. The CDR3 is made up of 15 amino acids. V gave up 2 bases and J gave up 1 base, with 11 bases separating them. From germline, CDR1 is SGHTA and CDR2 FQGNSA. CDR3 nucleotides: TGTGCCAGCAGCTTACCCCTAACCCCGAACACTGAAGCTTTCTTT. Protein: CASSLPLTPNTEAFF.

V is TRBV18 and J is TRBJ1-1; no clear D gene. The CDR3 runs 14 residues. The germline V gene encodes CDR1 KGHSH and CDR2 LQKENI. V was cut by 2 bases and J by 1 base, with 8 bases left in between. The CDR3 loop reads CASSPSVPNTEAFF. Here the CDR3 DNA reads TGTGCCAGCTCACCATCAGTACCGAACACTGAAGCTTTCTTT. Variable domain in full (rest from reference TRBV18 and TRBJ1-1): NAGVMQNPRHLVRRRGQEARLRCSPMKGHSHVYWYRQLPEEGLKFMVYLQKENIIDESGMPKERFSAEFPKEGPSILRIQQVVRGDSAAYFCASSPSVPNTEAFFGQGTRLTVV.

Comments on this clone: Other DNA sequences from this sample encode an identical CDR3 as well. The rearrangement links TRBV5-1 to TRBJ1-6, with D perhaps matching TRBD1 (5 bases). The V end was cut by 0 bases, the J end by 10 bases, with 8 bases between. CDR1 is SGHRS, CDR2 YFSETQ, per germline. The CDR3 extends over 13 amino acids. CDR3 nucleotide sequence: TGCGCCAGCAGCTTGGCAGGGAAGTCACCCCTCCACTTT. Its protein is CASSLAGKSPLHF.

The chain joins TRBV30 to TRBJ1-2; D remains unclear. Trimming took off 5 bases at V and 5 bases at J, with 12 bases between the two ends. The CDR3 length is 12 residues. Looked up from germline, CDR1 is GTSNPN and CDR2 is SVGIG (reference sequence). This chain's CDR3 is CAWGVSGYGYTF. The CDR3 DNA reads TGTGCCTGGGGGGTCTCGGGGTATGGCTACACCTTC.

V is TRBV19 and J is TRBJ1-5; maybe TRBD1 (5 bases). Trimming shortened V by 4 bases and J by 1 base, and 11 bases separated the two germline ends. CDR3 length equals 15 residues. Per germline, CDR1 LNHDA and CDR2 SQIVND (reference sequence). The CDR3 spells CASSTGGTSNQPQHF. CDR3 in DNA: TGTGCCAGTAGTACTGGAGGGACCAGCAATCAGCCCCAGCATTTT.